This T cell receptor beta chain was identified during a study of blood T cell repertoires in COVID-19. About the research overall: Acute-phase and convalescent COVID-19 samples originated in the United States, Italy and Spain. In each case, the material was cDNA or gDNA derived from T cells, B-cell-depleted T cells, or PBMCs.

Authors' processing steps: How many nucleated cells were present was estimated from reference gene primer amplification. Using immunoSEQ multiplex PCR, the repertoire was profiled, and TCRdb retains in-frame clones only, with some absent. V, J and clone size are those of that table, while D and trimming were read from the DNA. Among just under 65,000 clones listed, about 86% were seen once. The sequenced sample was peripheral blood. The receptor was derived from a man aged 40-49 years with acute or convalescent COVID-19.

CDR3 loop: CASSLAWRGVQETQYF. The CDR3 region has the DNA TGTGCCAGCAGCTTGGCTTGGCGCGGAGTACAAGAGACCCAGTACTTC. The rearrangement joins TRBV7-6 to TRBJ2-5; D is undetermined. Germline CDR1 and CDR2: SGHVS and FNYEAQ. The CDR3 runs 16 residues. Trimming cost V 3 bases and J 2 bases, with 16 bases left between them.